This T cell receptor beta chain was sequenced for a study of T-cell memory formation after mild COVID-19 (dated by TCRdb to the early 2020s). For the wider study: Most TCR sequence clusters were specific to one of the two donors. Longitudinal TCRalpha and TCRbeta repertoire sequencing tracked T-cell clones expanding and contracting after mild COVID-19 in a couple of donors. Two young, previously healthy adult volunteers, one female and one male, were included in the cohort.

Ficoll-Paque density gradient centrifugation was the method used to isolate PBMCs. General conclusions and limits of the study: Some responding clones were detected in pre-infection memory, suggesting pre-existing cross-reactive memory T cells joined the SARS-CoV-2 response. The second-wave clones that peaked on day 37 were not confirmed to be SARS-CoV-2 specific. Only a couple of mild cases were covered in the study, and larger cohorts including severe cases with pre-infection samples were considered necessary. Clones contracting from day 15 to 85 had balanced CD4/CD8 phenotypes, while a second wave expanding from day 15 to 37 was biased towards CD4+. Contracting CD4+ clones appeared mostly in the CM and EM memory subsets, whereas CD8+ clones were enriched in EMRA.

CDR3 length: 13 amino acids, cysteine to phenylalanine. Of the read, only the CDR3 DNA is kept; its 39 bases are in frame from base 1. CDR1 SQVTM and CDR2 ANQGSEA are derived from the germline V gene. Cut back by 4 bases and 6 bases, the V and J ends lie 16 bases apart. As concerns this clonotype: This clone's antigen is unknown. Per-base qualities were not stored, and no clone one base away is much larger.

Sequencing was performed on an Illumina NovaSeq 6000. TCRalpha and TCRbeta cDNA libraries were built by 5'RACE with constant-segment primers, adding sample barcodes and unique molecular identifiers. Trizol reagent was used to extract RNA from every sample. Amplification of the libraries took two PCR steps, and the second step added a second sample barcode plus Illumina TruSeq adapters. Libraries were sequenced on an Illumina NovaSeq with 2 x 150 bp paired-end reads. From the authors' description of their analysis: The reads were demultiplexed and collapsed into UMI-guided consensus sequences using migec v1.2.7. With mixcr v2.1.11, UMI consensuses were aligned to TRA and TRB V and J templates and assembled into clonotypes. Clonotypes were classified as expanded or contracted when called significant by both edgeR and NoisET, with noise models trained on biological replicates. edgeR calls used a false discovery rate-adjusted p below 0.01 and a log2 fold-change threshold of 1. PCA with hierarchical clustering of max-normalized trajectories of the 1000 most abundant clonotypes was used as exploratory dynamics analysis. Separately sequenced CD4+ and CD8+ repertoires were used to assign a CD4 or CD8 phenotype to each responding clone. The raw public reads went through TCRdb reprocessing: fastp at Q25, MiXCR clone calling, in-frame beta chains kept. Duplicate CDR3 protein sequences are folded into a single record with the most common DNA and genes. None of the V and J calls come from the authors' own analysis; TCRdb made them. A total of just over 200,000 distinct CDR3 sequences appear in this sample, about 9.2% of them only once. In total, the top ten clones hold approximately 3.3% of the sample.

This sequence uses TRBV29-1 and TRBJ2-7; matching of 6 bases hints at TRBD2 as the D gene. The clonotype was recovered from a man between 18 and 29 years old who had mild COVID-19 (a few samples of this study predate the infection). The sample titles of this study are shuffled in the database, so cell type and time point are left out; the donor was told from shared clones. Input material: PBMCs or a T cell subset sorted from them (not recorded which). The DNA reads as follows: TGCAGCGTTGCAGGGACGGGAGCGGCCGAGCAGTACTTC. It encodes CSVAGTGAAEQYF.